This entry lists 26 T cell receptor beta chains sequenced from one sample in a study of ipilimumab plus nivolumab after autologous stem cell transplantation. The protocol was immunoSEQ multiplex PCR, while the TCRdb copy is restricted to in-frame clones and leaves out a portion. The data contain 17,000 or so clones, over 60% of them seen just once; the ten biggest clones take up less than 25%. The source was PBMCs, collected in a trial of ipilimumab plus nivolumab as post-transplant consolidation. These receptors came from a male donor with diffuse large B-cell lymphoma.

The rearrangement uses TRBV7-9 and TRBJ2-3; TRBD2 agrees at 11 bases. Germline-derived CDR1 and CDR2 are SEHNR and FQNEAQ (reference sequence). After removal of 0 bases from V and 1 base from J, the junction contained 0 bases not matched to a gene. The CDR3 has 16 residues. The CDR3 DNA is TGTGCCAGCAGCTTAGCACTAGCGGGAGGCACAGATACGCAGTATTTT. This codes for CASSLALAGGTDTQYF.

The chain couples TRBV6-1 to TRBJ1-1; D is perhaps TRBD1 (6 bases). V was shortened by 8 bases and J by 1 base, with 11 bases between the two germline ends. The germline gives CDR1 MNHNS, CDR2 SASEGT. The CDR3 is 13 residues long. The CDR3 DNA reads as TGTGCCAGCCTGGGGGCAGGGAACACTGAAGCTTTCTTT. This codes for CASLGAGNTEAFF.

The chain combines TRBV2 with TRBJ1-5; D is unclear. There are 14 residues in the CDR3. V was pared by 1 base and J by 9 bases, with 13 bases between. Germline V gene lookup returns CDR1 SNHLY and CDR2 FYNNEI. CDR3 nucleotide sequence: TGTGCCAGCAGTGAAGTGGACGGTGATGGGCCCCAGCATTTT. The encoded protein is CASSEVDGDGPQHF.

V and J are TRBV5-1 and TRBJ2-3; 13 nucleotides agree with TRBD2. Trimming took 4 bases from V and 5 from J; bases not matched to a gene: 7. The CDR3 spans 16 residues. Germline values: CDR1 SGHRS, CDR2 YFSETQ. CDR3 protein: CASSPGTSGAEDTQYF. CDR3 coding DNA: TGCGCCAGCAGCCCCGGGACTAGCGGGGCGGAAGATACGCAGTATTTT.

The chain recombines TRBV5-5 with TRBJ1-5, with D unresolved. This CDR3 has 14 amino acids. Between the trimmed V and J ends, which lost 0 bases and 1 base, there was a span of 5 bases. Germline V CDR1 and CDR2: SGHKS, YYEKEE (reference sequence). Written as DNA, the CDR3 is TGTGCCAGCAGCTTGGCCGGGAGCAATCAGCCCCAGCATTTT. Translated, it gives CASSLAGSNQPQHF.

J is TRBJ1-3 and V is TRBV21-1. TRBV21-1 is noted as a pseudogene. This CDR3 is built from 12 residues. The CDR3 coding sequence is TGTGCCAACGGGACGGGTGGAAACACCATATATTTT. It yields the protein CANGTGGNTIYF.

With regard to this clone: Sequence at one end of the junction differs from germline and may be a read error. The V call is TRBV7-9, the J call TRBJ1-3; D is unclear. This CDR3 contains 14 residues. Germline CDR1 reads SEHNR; CDR2 reads FQNEAQ (reference sequence). CDR3 sequence: CASRLGSPGNTIYF. The CDR3 nucleotides are TGTGCCAGCAGGTTAGGATCTCCTGGAAACACCATATATTTT. The full variable domain, in which reference TRBV7-9 and TRBJ1-3 provide the parts outside the CDR3, is DTGVSQNPRHKITKRGQNVTFRCDPISEHNRLYWYRQTLGQGPEFLTYFQNEAQLEKSRLLSDRFSAERPKGSFSTLEIQRTEQGDSAMYLCASRLGSPGNTIYFGEGSWLTVV.

The chain employs TRBV7-2 and TRBJ2-5; 7 bases are shared with TRBD2. Germline CDR1 SGHTA, CDR2 FQGNSA. Losses at the gene ends were 5 bases for V and 3 bases for J; bases not matched to a gene: 6. The CDR3 extends over 14 amino acids. The chain's CDR3 is CASSLRDYKETQYF. The CDR3 nucleotides read TGTGCCAGCAGCCTCAGGGACTACAAAGAGACCCAGTACTTC.

The chain is built from TRBV10-3 and TRBJ1-5; no firm D call. Per germline, CDR1 ENHRY and CDR2 SYGVKD. The CDR3 sequence is 15 residues long. V was trimmed by 0 bases and J by 3 bases, leaving 9 bases between them. In DNA, the CDR3 is TGTGCCATCAGTGAGTCGACACTTTACAATCAGCCCCAGCATTTT. Translating gives CAISESTLYNQPQHF.

The table lists this clone with a few counts. The CDR3 protein is CASSLGAGLETQYF. DNA of the CDR3: TGTGCCAGCAGCTTAGGCGCGGGGTTGGAGACCCAGTACTTC. The chain carries TRBV11-1 and TRBJ2-5, with D tentatively TRBD2 (6 bases). The CDR3 is made up of 14 amino acids. Germline CDR1 and CDR2: SGHAT and FQDESV (reference sequence). Trimming removed 1 base from V and 5 bases from J, with 11 bases in between.

The chain combines TRBV5-1 with TRBJ1-2; TRBD1 matches at 7 bases. V was pared by 0 bases and J by 2 bases, with 7 bases of the junction left unmatched. Germline V lookup: CDR1 SGHRS, CDR2 YFSETQ. This CDR3 has 16 residues. The CDR3 coding sequence is TGCGCCAGCAGCTTGGGACAGGGACGGGAGAACTATGGCTACACCTTC. It specifies CASSLGQGRENYGYTF.

For the CDR3, the DNA is TGTGCCAGTAGTCGCCCCGGGACGCCCCCGGGAGAGCAGTACTTC. Its translation is CASSRPGTPPGEQYF. The rearrangement links TRBV19 to TRBJ2-7, with D perhaps given as TRBD1 or TRBD2 (5 bases each). The CDR3 runs 15 residues. Trimming took off 5 bases at V and 7 bases at J, with 21 bases between the two ends. Germline lookup yields CDR1 LNHDA and CDR2 SQIVND (reference sequence).

The gene calls are TRBV5-1 and TRBJ2-6; TRBD1 matches at 8 bases. CDR3 length: 16 amino acids. V was clipped by 3 bases and J by 2 bases; unmatched bases: 4. The germline V gene encodes CDR1 SGHRS and CDR2 YFSETQ. CDR3 sequence reads: CASSWTGMAGANVLTF. CDR3 in DNA: TGCGCCAGCAGCTGGACAGGGATGGCTGGGGCCAACGTCCTGACTTTC.

The rearrangement links TRBV9 to TRBJ1-1, with D tentatively TRBD1 (5 bases). The CDR3 contains 15 residues. Germline V lookup: CDR1 SGDLS, CDR2 YYNGEE. V gave up 0 bases and J gave up 3 bases, with 12 bases separating them. The CDR3 bases are TGTGCCAGCAGCGTAGAGGGGAGAGATGACACTGAAGCTTTCTTT. It is translated as CASSVEGRDDTEAFF.

This clone was picked up a small number of times. The chain uses TRBV6-1 and TRBJ2-1; 11 nucleotides match TRBD2. Trimming removed 5 bases from V and 8 bases from J; junction bases left unmatched: 8. Germline CDR1 reads MNHNS; CDR2 reads SASEGT. The CDR3 is made up of 15 amino acids. CDR3 sequence (DNA): TGTGCCAGCAGTTTTAGCGGGAGGGCCGACCATGAGCAGTTCTTC. Translation: CASSFSGRADHEQFF.

This clone showed up many times. The chain recombines TRBV9 with TRBJ2-7; 11 bases align to TRBD1. This CDR3 spans 12 amino acids. After removal of 7 bases from V and 4 bases from J, the junction contained 1 base not matched to a gene. CDR1 is SGDLS and CDR2 is YYNGEE in the germline V gene. CDR3 sequence: CASGTGGYEQYF. The CDR3 region has the DNA TGTGCCAGCGGGACAGGGGGGTACGAGCAGTACTTC.

The rearrangement joins TRBV9 to TRBJ2-7; D is unresolved. Trimming left V 5 bases short and J 1 base short, with 16 bases between. The CDR3 is 15 residues long. The germline V gene encodes CDR1 SGDLS and CDR2 YYNGEE. CDR3 in DNA: TGTGCCAGCAGTAAAGGGCCAGTGGGATCCTACGAGCAGTACTTC. Translation: CASSKGPVGSYEQYF.

This clone was recorded a few times. The rearrangement uses TRBV19 and TRBJ2-1, with a weak D call TRBD2 (6 bases). The CDR3 totals 16 residues. Trimming shortened V by 5 bases and J by 0 bases, and 14 bases separated the two germline ends. CDR1 and CDR2 from the germline V gene are LNHDA and SQIVND (reference sequence). Here the CDR3 reads CASSFRDSGSYNEQFF. In nucleotides, the CDR3 is TGTGCCAGTAGTTTCCGGGATAGCGGCTCCTACAATGAGCAGTTCTTC.

The chain combines TRBV15 with TRBJ2-1, with 11 bases aligning to TRBD2. The V and J ends lost 5 bases and 0 bases, in that order; junction bases with no gene match: 6. The CDR3 spans 17 residues. The germline V gene has CDR1 LNHNV and CDR2 YYDKDF (reference sequence). CDR3 DNA sequence: TGTGCCACCAGCGGCCGAACTAGCGGGAGCTCCTACAATGAGCAGTTCTTC. This sequence encodes CATSGRTSGSSYNEQFF.

The chain is built from TRBV7-9 and TRBJ2-7; D is unclear. CDR1 and CDR2 from the germline V gene are SEHNR and FQNEAQ (reference sequence). V was cut by 5 bases and J by 1 base, with 12 bases left in between. The CDR3 is 14 amino acids. The CDR3 nucleotides are TGTGCCAGCAGCCTCGAGCTGTCATCCTACGAGCAGTACTTC. Encoded protein: CASSLELSSYEQYF. Complete variable domain (other parts from reference TRBV7-9 and TRBJ2-7): DTGVSQNPRHKITKRGQNVTFRCDPISEHNRLYWYRQTLGQGPEFLTYFQNEAQLEKSRLLSDRFSAERPKGSFSTLEIQRTEQGDSAMYLCASSLELSSYEQYFGPGTRLTVT.

This chain uses TRBV5-4 with TRBJ1-2, with D maybe TRBD1 (6 bases). Germline loops: CDR1 SGHNT, CDR2 YYREEE (reference sequence). The CDR3 runs to 14 residues. Between the trimmed V and J ends, which lost 1 base and 6 bases, there was a span of 13 bases. As DNA, the CDR3 is TGTGCCAGCAGCTTGAATTCGGGGGCAAATGGCTACACCTTC. Protein sequence: CASSLNSGANGYTF.

The chain is built from TRBV1 and TRBJ2-7; TRBD2, the table's D call, was not compared with the DNA. TRBV1 is flagged as a pseudogene. CDR3 length equals 18 residues. The CDR3 DNA is TGCACCAGCAGCCAAGTGGGACTAGCGGGAATTATCTCCTACGAGCAGTACTTC. Protein: CTSSQVGLAGIISYEQYF.

This clone was picked up a small number of times. This chain connects TRBV4-1 to TRBJ2-7; weak D call: TRBD2 (6 bases). The CDR3 sequence is 15 residues long. V was pared by 2 bases and J by 0 bases, with 11 bases between. Germline V gives CDR1 MGHRA, CDR2 YSYEKL. The CDR3 region has the DNA TGCGCCAGCAGCCAACCTAGCGCTGGCTCCTACGAGCAGTACTTC. Translated, it gives CASSQPSAGSYEQYF.

The chain employs TRBV10-3 and TRBJ2-1, with 8 bases lining up with TRBD2. CDR3 size: 18 residues. Trimming cost V 1 base and J 1 base; bases outside gene matches: 9. Per germline, CDR1 ENHRY and CDR2 SYGVKD. The DNA of the CDR3 is TGTGCCATCAGTGAGTTCTCCGGGGGGGGTACGTCCTACAATGAGCAGTTCTTC. Translation: CAISEFSGGGTSYNEQFF.

V usage is TRBV5-1 and J usage is TRBJ2-7; D possibly corresponds to TRBD2 (5 bases). The germline CDR1 and CDR2 sequences are SGHRS and YFSETQ. The CDR3 totals 15 residues. V was trimmed by 4 bases and J by 1 base, leaving 15 bases between them. The CDR3 bases are TGCGCCAGCAGCCCGGCCGGAGGAAGGTCCTACGAGCAGTACTTC. This encodes CASSPAGGRSYEQYF.

V is TRBV29-1 and J is TRBJ1-1; tentative D call: TRBD1 (6 bases). Germline V gives CDR1 SQVTM, CDR2 ANQGSEA. The CDR3 consists of 13 residues. V was shortened by 5 bases and J by 1 base, with 11 bases between the two germline ends. CDR3 nucleotides: TGCAGCGTTTTAGGGGGGCAGAACACTGAAGCTTTCTTT. Translation: CSVLGGQNTEAFF. The full variable domain, its missing parts supplied by reference TRBV29-1 and TRBJ1-1, is SAVISQKPSRDICQRGTSLTIQCQVDSQVTMMFWYRQQPGQSLTLIATANQGSEATYESGFVIDKFPISRPNLTFSTLTVSNMSPEDSSIYLCSVLGGQNTEAFFGQGTRLTVV.